This T cell receptor beta chain was identified in a study of T cell responses to AZD1222 COVID-19 vaccine. Study-level information: Pooling of second doses given at about 4 or about 12 weeks was done.

Regarding this clone: No antigen is known for it.

Study-wide findings and caveats: Baseline testing showed seropositivity in only a handful of AZD1222 recipients. Along spike, vaccine-associated CD4 TCRs were found throughout, with dominance at 160-218 and 743-854. Spike-specific TCR breadth and depth both grew after two AZD1222 doses.

TCRdb's table, derived via immunoSEQ multiplex PCR, lists solely in-frame clones and lacks some. Of about 150,000 clones listed, 70% to 90% are singletons. This TCR came from an adult in good health. The starting material was peripheral blood, obtained on day 0 of AZD1222 vaccination.

The CDR3 region is CASSKALKGNYGYTF. The CDR3, as DNA: TGTGCCAGCAGCAAAGCTCTCAAAGGTAACTATGGCTACACCTTC. V is TRBV21-1 and J is TRBJ1-2. TRBV21-1 is classified as a pseudogene. The CDR3 contains 15 residues.